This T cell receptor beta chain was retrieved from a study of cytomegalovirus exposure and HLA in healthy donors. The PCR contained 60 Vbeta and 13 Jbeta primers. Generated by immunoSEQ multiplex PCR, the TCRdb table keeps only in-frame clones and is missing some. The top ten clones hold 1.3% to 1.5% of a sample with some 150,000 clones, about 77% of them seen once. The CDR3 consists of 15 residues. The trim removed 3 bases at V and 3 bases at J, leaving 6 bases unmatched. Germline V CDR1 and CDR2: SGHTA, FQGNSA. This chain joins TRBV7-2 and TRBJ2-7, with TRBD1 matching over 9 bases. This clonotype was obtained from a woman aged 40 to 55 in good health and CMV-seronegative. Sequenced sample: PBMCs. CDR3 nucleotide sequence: TGTGCCAGCAGCTTTGACGAGACAGGGGGCTACGAGCAGTACTTC. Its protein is CASSFDETGGYEQYF.